This TCR beta chain was profiled in a study of shared clonotypes between healthy human individuals. As for the study in general: Samples came from two female and a few male donors aged 18 to 49.

V shed 5 bases and J 7 bases; nucleotides not matched to a gene: 6. The CDR3 has 14 amino acids. Looked up from germline, CDR1 is MNHEY and CDR2 is SMNVEV (reference sequence). The run depth of the assay was deep. TCRdb's table, derived via immunoSEQ multiplex PCR, lists solely in-frame clones and lacks some. The sample has roughly 700,000 clones, 74% seen once. This clonotype originated in a woman aged 25-40 years in good health. The rearrangement joins TRBV27 to TRBJ1-5, with TRBD1 identical over 9 bases. Sequenced sample: memory CD4+ T cells sorted from blood. Indicated subset: CD45RA-negative fraction. CDR3 coding DNA: TGTGCCAGCAGTCCCCTGGACAGGGGACAGCCCCAGCATTTT. Amino acid sequence: CASSPLDRGQPQHF.